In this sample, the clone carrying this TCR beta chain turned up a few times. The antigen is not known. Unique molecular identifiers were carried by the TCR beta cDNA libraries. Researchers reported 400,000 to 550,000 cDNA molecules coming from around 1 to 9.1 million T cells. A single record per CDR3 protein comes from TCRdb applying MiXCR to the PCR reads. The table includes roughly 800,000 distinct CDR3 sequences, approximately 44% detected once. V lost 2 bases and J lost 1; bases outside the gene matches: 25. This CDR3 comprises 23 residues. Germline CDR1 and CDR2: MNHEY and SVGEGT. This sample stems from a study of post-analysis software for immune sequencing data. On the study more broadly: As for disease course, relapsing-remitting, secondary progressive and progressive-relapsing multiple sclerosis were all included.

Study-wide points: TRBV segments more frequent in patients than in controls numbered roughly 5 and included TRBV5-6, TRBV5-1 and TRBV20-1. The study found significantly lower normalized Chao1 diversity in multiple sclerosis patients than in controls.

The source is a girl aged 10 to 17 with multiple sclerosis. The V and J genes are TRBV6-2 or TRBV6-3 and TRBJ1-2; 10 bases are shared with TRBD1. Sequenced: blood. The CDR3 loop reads CASSYAPGQGSSGLSEDNYGYTF. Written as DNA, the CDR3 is TGTGCCAGCAGTTACGCCCCGGGACAGGGGTCGTCTGGCCTCAGCGAAGATAACTATGGCTACACCTTC.